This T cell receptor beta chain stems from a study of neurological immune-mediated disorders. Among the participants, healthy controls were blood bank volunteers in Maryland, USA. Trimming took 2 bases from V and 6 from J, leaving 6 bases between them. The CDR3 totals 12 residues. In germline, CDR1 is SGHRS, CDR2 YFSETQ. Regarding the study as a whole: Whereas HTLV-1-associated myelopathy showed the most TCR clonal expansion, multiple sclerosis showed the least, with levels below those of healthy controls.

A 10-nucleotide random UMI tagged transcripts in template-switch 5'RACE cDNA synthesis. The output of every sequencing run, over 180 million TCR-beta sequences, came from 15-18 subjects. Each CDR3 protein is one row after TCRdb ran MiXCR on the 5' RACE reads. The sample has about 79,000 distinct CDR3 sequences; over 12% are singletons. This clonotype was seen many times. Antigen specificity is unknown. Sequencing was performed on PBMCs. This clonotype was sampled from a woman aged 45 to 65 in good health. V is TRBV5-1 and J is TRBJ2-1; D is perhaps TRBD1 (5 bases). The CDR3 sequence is CASSFQGNEQFF. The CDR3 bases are TGCGCCAGCAGCTTCCAGGGCAATGAGCAGTTCTTC.